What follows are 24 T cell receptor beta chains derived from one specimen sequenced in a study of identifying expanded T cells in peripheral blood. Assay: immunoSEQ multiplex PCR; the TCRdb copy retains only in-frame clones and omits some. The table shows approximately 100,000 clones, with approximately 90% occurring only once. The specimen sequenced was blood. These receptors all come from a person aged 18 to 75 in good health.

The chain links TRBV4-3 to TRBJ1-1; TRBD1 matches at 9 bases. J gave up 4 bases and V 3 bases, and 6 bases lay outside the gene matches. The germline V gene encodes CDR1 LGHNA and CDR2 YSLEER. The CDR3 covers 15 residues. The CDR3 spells CASSQTGQGGTEAFF. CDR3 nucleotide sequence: TGCGCCAGCAGCCAGACGGGACAGGGAGGCACTGAAGCTTTCTTT.

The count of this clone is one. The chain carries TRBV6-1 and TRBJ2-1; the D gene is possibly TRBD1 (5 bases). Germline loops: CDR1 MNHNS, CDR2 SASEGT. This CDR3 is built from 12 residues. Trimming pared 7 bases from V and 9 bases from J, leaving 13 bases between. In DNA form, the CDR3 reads TGTGCCAGCACCCTCAGGGTCCCTGAGCAGTTCTTC. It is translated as CASTLRVPEQFF.

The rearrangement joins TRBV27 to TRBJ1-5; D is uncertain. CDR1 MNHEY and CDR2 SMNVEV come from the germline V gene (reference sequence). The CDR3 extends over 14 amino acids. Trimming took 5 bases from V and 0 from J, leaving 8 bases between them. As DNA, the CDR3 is TGTGCCAGCAGTCCCCAAAATAGCAATCAGCCCCAGCATTTT. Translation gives CASSPQNSNQPQHF.

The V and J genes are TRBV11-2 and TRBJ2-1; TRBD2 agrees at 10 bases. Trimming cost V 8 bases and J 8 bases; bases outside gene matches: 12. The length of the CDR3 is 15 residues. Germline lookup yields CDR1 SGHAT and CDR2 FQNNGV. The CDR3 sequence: CASGGLAGANHEQFF. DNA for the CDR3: TGTGCCAGCGGGGGGCTAGCGGGAGCCAACCATGAGCAGTTCTTC.

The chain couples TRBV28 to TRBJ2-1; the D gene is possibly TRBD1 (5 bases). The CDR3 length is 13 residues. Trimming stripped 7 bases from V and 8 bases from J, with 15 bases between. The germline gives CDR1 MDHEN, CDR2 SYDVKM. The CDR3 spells CASKLPRAHEQFF. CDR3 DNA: TGTGCCAGCAAACTACCCAGGGCACATGAGCAGTTCTTC.

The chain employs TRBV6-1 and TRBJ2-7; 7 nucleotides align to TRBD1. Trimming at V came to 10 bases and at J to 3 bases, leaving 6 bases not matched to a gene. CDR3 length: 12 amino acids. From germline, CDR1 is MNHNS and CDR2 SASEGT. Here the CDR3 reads CAMLGDSYEQYF. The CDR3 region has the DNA TGTGCCATGCTTGGGGACAGCTACGAGCAGTACTTC.

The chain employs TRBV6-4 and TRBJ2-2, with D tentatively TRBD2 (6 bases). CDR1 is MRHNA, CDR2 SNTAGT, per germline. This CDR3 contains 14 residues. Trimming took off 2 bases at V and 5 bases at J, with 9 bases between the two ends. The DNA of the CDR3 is TGTGCCAGCAGTGACAGGGAGGAGACCGGGGAGCTGTTTTTT. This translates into CASSDREETGELFF.

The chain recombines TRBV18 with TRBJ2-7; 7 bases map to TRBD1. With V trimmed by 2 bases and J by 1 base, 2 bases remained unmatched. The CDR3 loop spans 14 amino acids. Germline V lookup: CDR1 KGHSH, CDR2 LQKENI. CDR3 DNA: TGTGCCAGCTCACCAAGGGGGCCGTCCTACGAGCAGTACTTC. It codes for CASSPRGPSYEQYF.

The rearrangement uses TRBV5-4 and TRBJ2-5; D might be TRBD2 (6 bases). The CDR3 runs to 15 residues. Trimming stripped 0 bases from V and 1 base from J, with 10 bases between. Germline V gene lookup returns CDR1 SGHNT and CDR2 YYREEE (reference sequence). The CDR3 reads CASSLDPGSQETQYF. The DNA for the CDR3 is TGTGCCAGCAGCTTGGACCCCGGGAGCCAAGAGACCCAGTACTTC.

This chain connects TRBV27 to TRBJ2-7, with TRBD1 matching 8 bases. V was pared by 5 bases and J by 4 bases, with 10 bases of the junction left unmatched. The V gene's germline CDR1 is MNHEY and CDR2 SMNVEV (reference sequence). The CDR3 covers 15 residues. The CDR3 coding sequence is TGTGCCAGCAGTCCCGGAACAGGGGGGTTTTACGAGCAGTACTTC. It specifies CASSPGTGGFYEQYF.

The DNA of the CDR3 is TGTGCCAGCAGCTTAGGGCTAGCGATCCACGAGCAGTACTTC. Residues: CASSLGLAIHEQYF. This chain connects TRBV7-8 to TRBJ2-7; weak D call: TRBD2 (6 bases). The V end lost 1 base, the J end lost 5 bases, and 12 bases lay between the germline ends. CDR3 size: 14 residues. Germline assignment: CDR1 SGHVS and CDR2 FQNEAQ. Based on the CDR3 plus reference TRBV7-8 and TRBJ2-7, the full variable domain is GAGVSQSPRYKVAKRGQDVALRCDPISGHVSLFWYQQALGQGPEFLTYFQNEAQLDKSGLPSDRFFAERPEGSVSTLKIQRTQQEDSAVYLCASSLGLAIHEQYFGPGTRLTVT.

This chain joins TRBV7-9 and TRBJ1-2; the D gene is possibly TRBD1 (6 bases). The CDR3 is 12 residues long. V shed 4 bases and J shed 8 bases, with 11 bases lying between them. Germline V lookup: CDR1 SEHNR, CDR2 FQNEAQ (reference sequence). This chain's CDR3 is CASSSNRAGYTF. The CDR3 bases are TGTGCCAGCAGCTCGAACAGGGCGGGCTACACCTTC.

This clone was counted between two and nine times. CDR3 DNA: TGTGCCAGCAGCTTAGGACAGGGGATCATGAACACTGAAGCTTTCTTT. Encoded protein: CASSLGQGIMNTEAFF. The genes are TRBV5-4 and TRBJ1-1; TRBD1 matches 9 bases. V gave up 2 bases and J gave up 0 bases; unmatched junction bases: 5. The CDR3 is 16 amino acids. Germline V gene sequence: CDR1 SGHNT, CDR2 YYREEE (reference sequence).

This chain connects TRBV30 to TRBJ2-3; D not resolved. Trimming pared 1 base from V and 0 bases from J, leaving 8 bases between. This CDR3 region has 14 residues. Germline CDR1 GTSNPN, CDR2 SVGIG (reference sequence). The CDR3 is CAWSGGSSTDTQYF. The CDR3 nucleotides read TGTGCCTGGAGTGGAGGTTCGAGCACAGATACGCAGTATTTT.

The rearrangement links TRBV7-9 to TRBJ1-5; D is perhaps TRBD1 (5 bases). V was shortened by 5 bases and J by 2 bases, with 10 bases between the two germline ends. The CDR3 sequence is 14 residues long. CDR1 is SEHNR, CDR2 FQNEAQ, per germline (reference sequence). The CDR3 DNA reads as TGTGCCAGCAGCCTAGGGACCGGCAATCAGCCCCAGCATTTT. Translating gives CASSLGTGNQPQHF. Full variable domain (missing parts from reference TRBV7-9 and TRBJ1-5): DTGVSQNPRHKITKRGQNVTFRCDPISEHNRLYWYRQTLGQGPEFLTYFQNEAQLEKSRLLSDRFSAERPKGSFSTLEIQRTEQGDSAMYLCASSLGTGNQPQHFGDGTRLSIL.

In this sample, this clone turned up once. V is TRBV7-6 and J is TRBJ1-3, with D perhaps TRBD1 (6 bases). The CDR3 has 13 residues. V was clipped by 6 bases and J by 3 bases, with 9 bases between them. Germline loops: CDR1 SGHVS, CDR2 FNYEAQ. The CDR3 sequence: CASRRGVGNTIYF. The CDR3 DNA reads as TGTGCCAGCAGGAGGGGGGTTGGAAACACCATATATTTT.

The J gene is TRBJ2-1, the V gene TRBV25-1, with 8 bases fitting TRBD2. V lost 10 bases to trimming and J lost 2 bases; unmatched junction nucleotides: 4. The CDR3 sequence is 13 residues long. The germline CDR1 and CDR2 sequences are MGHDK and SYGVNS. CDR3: CANERGPYNEQFF. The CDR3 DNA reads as TGTGCCAACGAGCGGGGGCCCTACAATGAGCAGTTCTTC. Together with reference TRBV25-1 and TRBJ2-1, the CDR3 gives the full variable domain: EADIYQTPRYLVIGTGKKITLECSQTMGHDKMYWYQQDPGMELHLIHYSYGVNSTEKGDLSSESTVSRIRTEHFPLTLESARPSHTSQYLCANERGPYNEQFFGPGTRLTVL.

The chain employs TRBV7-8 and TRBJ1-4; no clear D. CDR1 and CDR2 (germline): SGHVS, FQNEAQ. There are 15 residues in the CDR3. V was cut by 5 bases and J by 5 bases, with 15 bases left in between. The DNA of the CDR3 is TGTGCCAGCAGCACCTGGCTCACTCGGAATGAAAAACTGTTTTTT. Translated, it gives CASSTWLTRNEKLFF.

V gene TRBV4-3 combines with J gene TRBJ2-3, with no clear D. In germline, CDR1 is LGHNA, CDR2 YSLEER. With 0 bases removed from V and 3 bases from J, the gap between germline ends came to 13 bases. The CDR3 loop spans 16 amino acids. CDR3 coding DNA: TGCGCCAGCAGCCAAGATGGTCCCCCTTCGACAGATACGCAGTATTTT. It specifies CASSQDGPPSTDTQYF.

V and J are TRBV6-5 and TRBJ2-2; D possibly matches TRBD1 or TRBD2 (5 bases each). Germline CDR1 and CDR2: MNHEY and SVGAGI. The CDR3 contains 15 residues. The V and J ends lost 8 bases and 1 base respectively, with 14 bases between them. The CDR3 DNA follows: TGTGCCAGCCGATGGGGGAGAGGGAACACCGGGGAGCTGTTTTTT. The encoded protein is CASRWGRGNTGELFF.

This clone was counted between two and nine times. CDR3 in amino acids: CAWMTVSYGYTF. CDR3 bases: TGTGCCTGGATGACAGTTTCCTATGGCTACACCTTC. This chain connects TRBV30 to TRBJ1-2, with D perhaps matching TRBD1 (5 bases). CDR3 size: 12 residues. Looked up from germline, CDR1 is GTSNPN and CDR2 is SVGIG (reference sequence). V lost 4 bases and J lost 4, with 10 bases in between.

The CDR3 bases are TGTGCCAGCAGCCCGCCGGGACAGGGGGCGGCCGGGGAGCTGTTTTTT. Protein: CASSPPGQGAAGELFF. The rearrangement links TRBV5-4 to TRBJ2-2; 12 bases agree with TRBD1. The CDR3 contains 16 residues. Germline-derived CDR1 and CDR2 are SGHNT and YYREEE (reference sequence). Germline trimming cut 4 bases from V and 6 bases from J; bases unmatched to any gene: 7.

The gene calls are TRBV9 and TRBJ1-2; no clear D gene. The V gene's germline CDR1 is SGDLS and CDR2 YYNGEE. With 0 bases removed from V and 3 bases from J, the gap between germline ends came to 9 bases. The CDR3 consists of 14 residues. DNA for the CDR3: TGTGCCAGCAGCGTAGCGGGCAGCGACTATGGCTACACCTTC. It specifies CASSVAGSDYGYTF.

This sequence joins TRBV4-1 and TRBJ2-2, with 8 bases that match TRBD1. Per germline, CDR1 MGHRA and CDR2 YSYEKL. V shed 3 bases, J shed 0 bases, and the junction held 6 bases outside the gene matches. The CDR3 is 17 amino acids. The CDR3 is CASSHPRTGTNTGELFF. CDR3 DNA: TGCGCCAGCAGCCACCCCCGGACAGGGACGAACACCGGGGAGCTGTTTTTT.